Listed below are T cell receptor beta chains from one sample, sequenced in a study of T-cell reconstitution after alpha-beta-depleted transplantation in children. TCRdb fed the PCR reads into MiXCR, producing one record per CDR3 protein. Among some 500,000 distinct CDR3 sequences listed, 15% to 20% were seen once. Specimen: PBMCs from the stem cell graft donor, collected from the stem cell graft. The receptors shown here come from a human donor who donated a stem cell graft to a child with acute lymphoblastic leukemia. The CDR3 runs from the conserved cysteine through the conserved F or W. A D gene is named only where the DNA matches it firmly. Size values are once, few and many counts, or a class for expanded clones, and some rows have none.

abundance	v_gene	j_gene	d_gene	CDR3nt	CDR3aa
NA	TRBV20-1	TRBJ1-1	TRBD1	TGCAGTGCTAGAGATGATGCGACAGGGGGATTAGCTGAAGCTTTCTTT	CSARDDATGGLAEAFF
few	TRBV7-3	TRBJ2-3	NA	TGTGCCAGCAGCCCCCCACTCTCCCCCGATACGCAGTATTTT	CASSPPLSPDTQYF
few	TRBV29-1	TRBJ1-2	NA	TGCAGCGTCCGGACACAAAATAGGGCTTCCGGCTACACCTTC	CSVRTQNRASGYTF
NA	TRBV20-1	TRBJ2-2	NA	TGCTGTGCTAGAGATCAATTTGGCTTGAACACCGGGGAGCTGTTTTTT	CCARDQFGLNTGELFF
few	TRBV27	TRBJ2-5	NA	TGTGCCAGCAGTTTATTCGATAGCTTCCAAGAGACCCAGTACTTC	CASSLFDSFQETQYF
many	TRBV5-1	TRBJ1-4	NA	TGCGCCAGCAGCTTGTACCGGCCAGACTACGCTGAAAAACTGTTTTTT	CASSLYRPDYAEKLFF
few	TRBV7-8	TRBJ2-3	NA	TGTGCCAGCAGTGACTACAACACAGATACGCAGTATTTT	CASSDYNTDTQYF
NA	TRBV24-1	TRBJ2-1	TRBD1	TGTGCCACCAGTGATAAGGACAGGGGTATCTACAATGAGCAGTTCTTC	CATSDKDRGIYNEQFF
few	TRBV5-5	TRBJ1-2	TRBD1	TGTGCCAGCAGCTTGTCCGAGACAGGGCTAAAAGGCTACACCTTC	CASSLSETGLKGYTF
few	TRBV29-1	TRBJ2-1	TRBD2	TGCAGCGTTACTAGCGGGAGGGTGAATGAGCAGTTCTTC	CSVTSGRVNEQFF
NA	TRBV19	TRBJ2-7	NA	TGTGCCAGTAGTATACCGGGACTGAGCTCCTACGAGCAGTACTTC	CASSIPGLSSYEQYF
NA	TRBV4-1	TRBJ2-3	TRBD2	TGCGCCAGCAGCCAAATTGGACTAGCGGGAGGCGCAGATACGCAGTATTTT	CASSQIGLAGGADTQYF
NA	TRBV28	TRBJ2-4	TRBD2	TGTGCCAGCAGTCCGGGACTAGCGGGAGCCAAAAACATTCAGTACTTC	CASSPGLAGAKNIQYF
few	TRBV4-2	TRBJ1-1	TRBD1	TGTGCCAGCAGCCATCTGGGACAGGGGGCGGGCACTGAAGCTTTCTTT	CASSHLGQGAGTEAFF